Each of the 6 T cell receptor beta chains below was sequenced from the same sample in a study of CD4+ T cells in melanoma. The protocol was immunoSEQ multiplex PCR, while the TCRdb copy is restricted to in-frame clones and leaves out a portion. The sample lists over 100,000 clones, 92% occurring once. Sequenced input: peripheral blood. The receptors come from a human donor with melanoma.

This chain uses TRBV28 with TRBJ2-7; a weak D match, TRBD2 (6 bases). The CDR3 totals 15 residues. The V and J ends lost 2 bases and 5 bases respectively, with 16 bases between them. Germline V gene lookup returns CDR1 MDHEN and CDR2 SYDVKM. The DNA of the CDR3 is TGTGCCAGCAGTTTAATCGGGGGTTCGGGGCACGAGCAGTACTTC. It translates to CASSLIGGSGHEQYF. Supplemented by reference TRBV28 and TRBJ2-7, the full variable domain reads DVKVTQSSRYLVKRTGEKVFLECVQDMDHENMFWYRQDPGLGLRLIYFSYDVKMKEKGDIPEGYSVSREKKERFSLILESASTNQTSMYLCASSLIGGSGHEQYFGPGTRLTVT.

The chain recombines TRBV4-2 with TRBJ1-1; perhaps TRBD1 as D (5 bases). Trimming took off 0 bases at V and 10 bases at J, with 9 bases between the two ends. CDR3 length: 12 residues. Germline values: CDR1 LGHNA, CDR2 YNFKEQ. The CDR3 DNA sequence: TGTGCCAGCAGCCAAGATAGGGGAGGAGCTTTCTTT. Encoded protein: CASSQDRGGAFF.

The table lists this clone with a count of one. The chain couples TRBV2 to TRBJ2-6, with no clear D. From germline, CDR1 is SNHLY and CDR2 FYNNEI. V lost 5 bases and J lost 5, with 22 bases in between. The CDR3 is 18 residues long. The CDR3 region has the DNA TGTGCCAGCAGTAGGACGGTACCGATACAAAGTTGGGCCAACGTCCTGACTTTC. Its translation is CASSRTVPIQSWANVLTF.

The rearrangement links TRBV10-3 to TRBJ2-1; TRBD2 aligns across 16 bases. CDR3 length: 18 residues. The germline V gene encodes CDR1 ENHRY and CDR2 SYGVKD. Trimming took 10 bases from V and 1 from J; bases not matched to a gene: 10. The CDR3 protein is CATGPGLAGGQSYNEQFF. DNA for the CDR3: TGTGCCACGGGTCCGGGACTAGCGGGGGGGCAGTCCTACAATGAGCAGTTCTTC.

The rearrangement joins TRBV25-1 to TRBJ2-5; 7 bases are shared with TRBD1. This CDR3 has 14 residues. J was trimmed by 4 bases and V by 5 bases; bases with no gene match: 7. Germline values: CDR1 MGHDK, CDR2 SYGVNS. The CDR3 is CASSKPTGTETQYF. CDR3 DNA sequence: TGTGCCAGCAGTAAGCCGACAGGGACAGAGACCCAGTACTTC. The variable domain in full, with the rest retrieved from reference TRBV25-1 and TRBJ2-5, is EADIYQTPRYLVIGTGKKITLECSQTMGHDKMYWYQQDPGMELHLIHYSYGVNSTEKGDLSSESTVSRIRTEHFPLTLESARPSHTSQYLCASSKPTGTETQYFGPGTRLLVL.

The genes are TRBV10-3 and TRBJ2-2, with D possibly TRBD2 on 6 matching bases. This CDR3 comprises 17 residues. V was clipped by 2 bases and J by 0 bases, with 13 bases between them. Looked up from germline, CDR1 is ENHRY and CDR2 is SYGVKD. The DNA of the CDR3 is TGTGCCATCAGTGAGCTACGGGGGACCGCGAACACCGGGGAGCTGTTTTTT. Protein sequence: CAISELRGTANTGELFF.